The 4 T cell receptor beta chains below were found in one sample sequenced in a study of T cell repertoires in cytomegalovirus infection. These receptors' targets are unknown. TCRdb re-called the reads through MiXCR, storing one row per CDR3 protein. The sample contains about 89,000 distinct CDR3 sequences, about 31% of which appear only once. Sequenced material: CD8+ T cells from cultured PBMCs, taken from culture after CMV antigen stimulation. Receptors were obtained from a human donor in good health (CMV status not recorded). Some clones in this sample may be carry-over from other donors' samples.

This clonotype was found many times. V and J are TRBV4-1 and TRBJ2-4; possible D gene TRBD2, 7 bases. Deletions cut 3 bases from V and 8 bases from J, with 20 bases between. This CDR3 contains 16 residues. Germline V gene lookup returns CDR1 MGHRA and CDR2 YSYEKL. The CDR3 DNA reads as TGCGCCAGCAGCCAGGGCCTTGGAGGGGGGAGGGACATTCAGTACTTC. This gives the protein CASSQGLGGGRDIQYF.

This clonotype came up a few times. This chain joins TRBV12-3 or TRBV12-4 and TRBJ2-1; the D gene is possibly TRBD2 (5 bases). There are 16 residues in the CDR3. Trimming took off 1 base at V and 8 bases at J, with 18 bases between the two ends. Here the CDR3 DNA reads TGTGCCAGCAGTTTAGGAGAGGGCACTCGGAGGTATGAGCAGTTCTTC. This codes for CASSLGEGTRRYEQFF.

This clonotype showed up just a few times. The CDR3 nucleotides read TGTGCCAGCAGCCAGGTCGGGGGACAGAACACCGGGGAGCTGTTTTTT. Protein sequence: CASSQVGGQNTGELFF. This chain joins TRBV7-6 and TRBJ2-2, with D perhaps matching TRBD1 or TRBD2 (6 bases each). The V end was cut by 5 bases, the J end by 1 base, with 14 bases between. The CDR3 covers 16 residues. The germline CDR1 and CDR2 sequences are SGHVS and FNYEAQ.

This clonotype was recorded a few times. The chain recombines TRBV6-6 with TRBJ2-2; weak D call: TRBD2 (5 bases). Germline assignment: CDR1 MNHNY and CDR2 SVGAGI (reference sequence). V was pared by 0 bases and J by 2 bases, with 10 bases between. The CDR3 has 16 amino acids. CDR3 amino acids: CASSYSRAANTGELFF. CDR3 sequence (DNA): TGTGCCAGCAGTTACTCGAGGGCGGCCAACACCGGGGAGCTGTTTTTT.